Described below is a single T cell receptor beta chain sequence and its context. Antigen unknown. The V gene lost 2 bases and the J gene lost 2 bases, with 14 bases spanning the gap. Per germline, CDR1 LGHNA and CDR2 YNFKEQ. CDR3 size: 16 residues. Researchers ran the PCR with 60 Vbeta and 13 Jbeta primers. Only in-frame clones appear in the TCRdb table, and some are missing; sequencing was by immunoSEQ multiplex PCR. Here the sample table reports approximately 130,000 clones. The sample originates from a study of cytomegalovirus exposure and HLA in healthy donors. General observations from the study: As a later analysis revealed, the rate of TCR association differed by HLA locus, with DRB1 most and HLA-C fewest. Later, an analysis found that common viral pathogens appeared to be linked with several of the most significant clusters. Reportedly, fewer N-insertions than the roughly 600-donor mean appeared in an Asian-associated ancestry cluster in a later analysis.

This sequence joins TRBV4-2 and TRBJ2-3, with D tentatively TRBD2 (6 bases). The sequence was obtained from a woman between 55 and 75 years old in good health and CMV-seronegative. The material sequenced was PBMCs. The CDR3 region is CASSQLPGGDTDTQYF. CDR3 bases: TGTGCCAGCAGCCAACTCCCGGGCGGGGACACAGATACGCAGTATTTT.